A single T cell receptor (beta chain) is shown here with its context. Its antigen is not identified. This sample is drawn from a study of PD-1 blockade in mismatch repair-deficient tumors. For the study at large: Patients had over ten mismatch repair-deficient cancer types and were previously treated and progressing.

Mismatch repair deficiency was confirmed in all patients, by PCR or immunohistochemistry. TCR sequencing covered three patients who responded to pembrolizumab. The study, taken as a whole, reports: Tumor-resident clones, often absent from pretreatment blood, expanded after pembrolizumab and then contracted.

TCRdb's table, derived via immunoSEQ multiplex PCR, lists solely in-frame clones and lacks some. The data show 90,000 to 130,000 clones, roughly 80% seen once. This TCR derives from an adult with mismatch repair-deficient cancer. The sample in question was peripheral blood, obtained approximately 60 weeks after starting pembrolizumab.

The chain's CDR3 is CASSVGQASYEQYF. The CDR3 DNA is TGTGCCAGCAGCGTGGGACAGGCCTCCTACGAGCAGTACTTC. The chain recombines TRBV9 with TRBJ2-7, with 8 bases matching TRBD1. CDR3 size: 14 residues. Germline V gene data show CDR1 as SGDLS and CDR2 as YYNGEE. Trimming cost V 2 bases and J 0 bases; bases outside gene matches: 1.